These 25 T cell receptor beta chains were all obtained from the same sample, sequenced in a study of T cells after yellow fever vaccination. Each CDR3 protein gets one entry after TCRdb re-called the 5' RACE reads with MiXCR. This table holds some 160,000 distinct CDR3 sequences, 7% to 10% found once. The sample was CD8+ T cells sorted from PBMCs, taken 45 days after the yellow fever booster vaccination. The receptors come from a man aged 18-30 years who received the YFV17D yellow fever vaccine.

This clonotype appeared a few times. The J gene is TRBJ2-2, the V gene TRBV4-3; D unclear. The CDR3 is made up of 14 amino acids. CDR1 LGHNA and CDR2 YSLEER come from the germline V gene. Trimming pared 1 base from V and 6 bases from J, leaving 9 bases between. CDR3 protein: CASSQVGMAGELFF. The CDR3 region has the DNA TGCGCCAGCAGCCAAGTTGGTATGGCCGGGGAGCTGTTTTTT.

This clonotype was counted between two and nine times. This sequence joins TRBV4-3 and TRBJ2-3, with D perhaps TRBD2 (7 bases). The V gene's germline CDR1 is LGHNA and CDR2 YSLEER. The germline V and J ends were trimmed by 0 bases and 1 base, with 14 bases remaining between them. This CDR3 has 17 residues. The CDR3 protein is CASSQDGAGAGTDTQYF. The CDR3 DNA follows: TGCGCCAGCAGCCAAGATGGGGCGGGGGCCGGCACAGATACGCAGTATTTT.

The chain combines TRBV7-8 with TRBJ2-2; D gene unclear. Trimming removed 1 base at V and 6 bases at J, with 6 bases between. The germline V gene encodes CDR1 SGHVS and CDR2 FQNEAQ. The CDR3 contains 13 residues. The CDR3 coding sequence is TGTGCCAGCAGCTTAGATTCACCCGGGGAGCTGTTTTTT. The encoded protein is CASSLDSPGELFF. Full variable domain (remainder filled in from reference TRBV7-8 and TRBJ2-2): GAGVSQSPRYKVAKRGQDVALRCDPISGHVSLFWYQQALGQGPEFLTYFQNEAQLDKSGLPSDRFFAERPEGSVSTLKIQRTQQEDSAVYLCASSLDSPGELFFGEGSRLTVL.

This clonotype was counted ten times or more. The chain joins TRBV7-9 to TRBJ2-7; D perhaps matches TRBD2 (5 bases). The CDR3 is 13 residues long. Germline lookup yields CDR1 SEHNR and CDR2 FQNEAQ (reference sequence). V was pared by 5 bases and J by 2 bases, with 10 bases between. CDR3 in amino acids: CASSAGLPYEQYF. The CDR3 DNA reads TGTGCCAGCAGCGCAGGACTTCCCTACGAGCAGTACTTC.

This clonotype was counted many times. The chain combines TRBV20-1 with TRBJ2-7; 9 positions agree with TRBD2. J gave up 5 bases and V 0 bases, and 5 bases lay outside the gene matches. Per germline, CDR1 DFQATT and CDR2 SNEGSKA (reference sequence). This CDR3 has 14 residues. DNA of the CDR3: TGCAGTGCTAGAGATCTAGCGGGGTTCGACGAGCAGTACGTC. The encoded protein is CSARDLAGFDEQYV.

This clonotype appeared a few times. The rearrangement uses TRBV5-4 and TRBJ2-1; D ambiguous. The CDR3 spans 13 residues. Per the germline V gene, CDR1 is SGHNT and CDR2 is YYREEE (reference sequence). V lost 6 bases to trimming and J lost 7 bases, with 14 bases between them. CDR3 amino acids: CASTGPTQNEQFF. The CDR3 bases are TGTGCCAGCACCGGGCCTACACAGAATGAGCAGTTCTTC.

This clonotype has ten or more counts. J is TRBJ1-1 and V is TRBV6-6, with 11 bases aligning to TRBD1. The CDR3 consists of 13 residues. The V gene's germline CDR1 is MNHNY and CDR2 SVGAGI (reference sequence). The V gene end was trimmed by 7 bases and the J gene end by 4 bases; junction bases not matched to a gene: 2. DNA of the CDR3: TGTGCCAGCACCGGGACAGGGGGCACTGAAGCTTTCTTT. Its translation: CASTGTGGTEAFF.

This clonotype showed up just a few times. The chain recombines TRBV27 with TRBJ2-7; D is ambiguous. V lost 5 bases and J 5 bases, leaving 19 bases between the germline ends. Germline CDR1 MNHEY, CDR2 SMNVEV (reference sequence). The CDR3 is 15 residues long. As DNA, the CDR3 is TGTGCCAGCAGTGAAGGGCGAGTCCTGCAGCACGAGCAGTACTTC. It yields the protein CASSEGRVLQHEQYF.

The genes are TRBV3-1 and TRBJ1-1, with D possibly matching TRBD1 (5 bases). V was shortened by 3 bases and J by 2 bases, with 16 bases between the two germline ends. Germline-derived CDR1 and CDR2 are LGHDT and YNNKEL (reference sequence). The CDR3 runs to 16 residues. CDR3 amino acids: CASSHWGRVPNTEAFF. The CDR3 nucleotides read TGTGCCAGCAGCCATTGGGGACGCGTTCCCAACACTGAAGCTTTCTTT. The full variable domain, with the rest looked up from reference TRBV3-1 and TRBJ1-1, is DTAVSQTPKYLVTQMGNDKSIKCEQNLGHDTMYWYKQDSKKFLKIMFSYNNKELIINETVPNRFSPKSPDKAHLNLHINSLELGDSAVYFCASSHWGRVPNTEAFFGQGTRLTVV.

This rearrangement joins TRBV27 to TRBJ2-7; D possibly matches TRBD1 or TRBD2 (5 bases each). The CDR3 sequence is 16 residues long. Deletions cut 2 bases from V and 0 bases from J, with 14 bases between. Germline V gene data show CDR1 as MNHEY and CDR2 as SMNVEV (reference sequence). CDR3 residues: CASSLTAAGSSYEQYF. In DNA form, the CDR3 reads TGTGCCAGCAGTTTAACTGCAGCAGGGAGCTCCTACGAGCAGTACTTC.

The chain joins TRBV4-3 to TRBJ1-1; D gene uncertain. Germline CDR1 LGHNA, CDR2 YSLEER. The CDR3 runs to 16 residues. V was pared by 1 base and J by 1 base, with 13 bases between. This chain's CDR3 is CASSQAVPGRNTEAFF. In DNA form, the CDR3 reads TGCGCCAGCAGCCAAGCGGTTCCGGGGAGGAACACTGAAGCTTTCTTT.

In this sample, this clonotype turned up many times. The rearrangement links TRBV27 to TRBJ2-4, with 8 nucleotides matching TRBD2. Trimming removed 4 bases from V and 1 base from J; junction bases left unmatched: 6. CDR3 length equals 16 residues. Germline CDR1 and CDR2: MNHEY and SMNVEV (reference sequence). CDR3 sequence reads: CASSSFGGAAKNIQYF. In DNA form, the CDR3 reads TGTGCCAGCAGTTCCTTCGGGGGGGCCGCCAAAAACATTCAGTACTTC.

This rearrangement joins TRBV12-3 or TRBV12-4 to TRBJ1-6; 9 bases are shared with TRBD1. The CDR3 totals 15 residues. The J segment lost 14 bases and the V segment lost 3 bases, leaving 11 bases of the junction unmatched. The DNA of the CDR3 is TGTGCCAGCAGTTTTTCTGGGACAGGGCCTATCTCCCTCCACTTT. This translates into CASSFSGTGPISLHF.

This clonotype was picked up a small number of times. V and J are TRBV4-3 and TRBJ2-1; 15 bases map to TRBD2. With 0 bases clipped from V and 7 bases from J, the junction kept 4 bases outside the gene matches. In germline, CDR1 is LGHNA, CDR2 YSLEER. CDR3 length: 17 amino acids. CDR3 in amino acids: CASSQDGLAGGRNEQFF. DNA for the CDR3: TGCGCCAGCAGCCAAGACGGACTAGCGGGGGGGCGGAATGAGCAGTTCTTC.

This clonotype was recorded a few times. The chain combines TRBV12-3 or TRBV12-4 with TRBJ2-2, with TRBD1 identical over 8 bases. V was clipped by 6 bases and J by 5 bases; unmatched bases: 11. The length of the CDR3 is 16 residues. Here the CDR3 DNA reads TGTGCCAGCAGCCTCTTACAGGGGGTCGGAACCGGGGAGCTGTTTTTT. Its protein is CASSLLQGVGTGELFF.

This clonotype was found many times. This chain links TRBV9 with TRBJ2-3; TRBD2 aligns across 7 bases. Germline V gene data show CDR1 as SGDLS and CDR2 as YYNGEE. The CDR3 is 15 residues long. V shed 4 bases and J 3 bases; nucleotides not matched to a gene: 8. DNA for the CDR3: TGTGCCAGCAGCCCTGGACTAGAATATACAGATACGCAGTATTTT. This gives the protein CASSPGLEYTDTQYF.

V is TRBV6-5 and J is TRBJ1-1; D is unclear. Germline V gene sequence: CDR1 MNHEY, CDR2 SVGAGI. The CDR3 length is 16 residues. With 0 bases removed from V and 6 bases from J, the gap between germline ends came to 17 bases. The CDR3 reads CASSYSTFFPGAEAFF. The CDR3 DNA is TGTGCCAGCAGTTACTCTACGTTTTTCCCGGGCGCTGAAGCTTTCTTT.

The chain recombines TRBV5-5 with TRBJ1-3, with 10 positions matching TRBD1. The CDR3 has 16 amino acids. Germline CDR1 reads SGHKS; CDR2 reads YYEKEE (reference sequence). The V segment lost 6 bases and the J segment 0 bases; nucleotides outside the gene matches: 6. CDR3 DNA: TGTGCCAGCATAGGGGACAGGGGCTCCTCTGGAAACACCATATATTTT. It specifies CASIGDRGSSGNTIYF.

This clonotype was seen a handful of times. This rearrangement joins TRBV15 to TRBJ2-7; 8 bases are shared with TRBD1. Germline V CDR1 and CDR2: LNHNV, YYDKDF (reference sequence). This CDR3 contains 13 residues. Trimming at V came to 5 bases and at J to 4 bases, leaving 4 bases not matched to a gene. The chain's CDR3 is CATSPRTGYEQYV. The CDR3 DNA is TGTGCCACCAGCCCGCGGACAGGGTACGAGCAGTACGTC.

The chain employs TRBV7-3 and TRBJ2-2; the match to TRBD1 covers 11 bases. This CDR3 region has 17 residues. Germline assignment: CDR1 SGHTA and CDR2 FQGTGA. Trimming cost V 5 bases and J 7 bases; bases outside gene matches: 12. The DNA for the CDR3 is TGTGCCAGCAGCCTAAGCCCCGGACAGGGGGCAAGCGGGGAGCTGTTTTTT. Amino acid sequence: CASSLSPGQGASGELFF.

This clonotype was seen only a few times. The rearrangement links TRBV4-1 to TRBJ1-1, with D possibly matching TRBD1 (5 bases). Between the trimmed V and J ends, which lost 3 bases and 0 bases, there was a span of 11 bases. The germline gives CDR1 MGHRA, CDR2 YSYEKL. The CDR3 has 15 amino acids. The CDR3 DNA reads TGCGCCAGCAGCCACAGGGTAAACATGAACACTGAAGCTTTCTTT. This codes for CASSHRVNMNTEAFF.

The gene calls are TRBV5-1 and TRBJ2-3; D might be TRBD2 (5 bases). Germline-derived CDR1 and CDR2 are SGHRS and YFSETQ. The CDR3 consists of 17 residues. Trimming cost V 0 bases and J 2 bases, with 16 bases left between them. The CDR3 loop is CASSLGVAGWVTDTQYF. The CDR3 DNA reads as TGCGCCAGCAGCTTGGGAGTTGCGGGTTGGGTCACAGATACGCAGTATTTT.

This sequence joins TRBV7-2 and TRBJ1-2, with 7 bases lining up with TRBD1. J lost 5 bases, V lost 4 bases, and 7 bases had no gene match. Germline V gene data show CDR1 as SGHTA and CDR2 as FQGNSA. The CDR3 spans 14 residues. The CDR3 here is CASSWPGQIYGYTF. In nucleotides, the CDR3 is TGTGCCAGCAGCTGGCCGGGACAGATATATGGCTACACCTTC.

The chain carries TRBV2 and TRBJ2-1, with 13 bases aligning to TRBD2. V gave up 6 bases and J gave up 7 bases; unmatched junction bases: 6. The CDR3 is 15 amino acids. The germline V gene encodes CDR1 SNHLY and CDR2 FYNNEI. The CDR3 protein is CASSGTSGEGNEQFF. CDR3 in DNA: TGTGCCAGCAGCGGGACTAGCGGGGAGGGTAATGAGCAGTTCTTC.

Only a few counts were recorded for this clonotype. The chain uses TRBV6-6 and TRBJ1-5, with D possibly matching TRBD1 (6 bases). Trimming removed 7 bases at V and 1 base at J, with 14 bases between. This CDR3 has 15 residues. Germline V CDR1 and CDR2: MNHNY, SVGAGI (reference sequence). For the CDR3, the DNA is TGTGCCAGCACCCAAACAGGGATCAGCAATCAGCCCCAGCATTTT. Protein product: CASTQTGISNQPQHF.